Presented here are 13 T cell receptor beta chains from one specimen sequenced in a study of shared clonotypes between healthy human individuals. The method was immunoSEQ multiplex PCR; TCRdb's version includes in-frame clones alone and lacks a portion of them. The sample lists under 850,000 clones, 85% to 95% occurring once. Naive CD8 cells lacked CD45RO, underwent positive selection for CCR7 and left out terminally differentiated effector memory CD45RA+ cells. What was sequenced was naive CD8+ T cells sorted from blood. Every receptor here comes from a young man in good health.

J is TRBJ2-7 and V is TRBV27; 12 positions match TRBD1. The CDR3 sequence is 15 residues long. Trimming cost V 10 bases and J 6 bases; bases outside gene matches: 13. The germline V gene has CDR1 MNHEY and CDR2 SMNVEV (reference sequence). In DNA, the CDR3 is TGTGCCACCAGGACCCGGGACAGGGGGCACCGCGAGCAGTACTTC. Translation gives CATRTRDRGHREQYF.

The gene calls are TRBV27 and TRBJ2-3, with 9 bases lining up with TRBD2. V was clipped by 5 bases and J by 2 bases; unmatched bases: 14. The CDR3 length is 18 residues. Germline V CDR1 and CDR2: MNHEY, SMNVEV (reference sequence). The CDR3 DNA reads as TGTGCCAGCAGTACCAGGACGCGGGAGGGAGGGGTCACAGATACGCAGTATTTT. It translates to CASSTRTREGGVTDTQYF.

The rearrangement uses TRBV10-3 and TRBJ2-5; no clear D gene. Trimming pared 7 bases from V and 5 bases from J, leaving 8 bases between. The CDR3 is made up of 11 amino acids. Per germline, CDR1 ENHRY and CDR2 SYGVKD. The CDR3 reads CAIMVGETQYF. Written as DNA, the CDR3 is TGTGCCATCATGGTAGGGGAGACCCAGTACTTC.

The chain joins TRBV28 to TRBJ2-7; D is unclear. The CDR3 is 14 residues long. V dropped 2 bases and J dropped 2 bases, with 10 bases sitting between them. Germline CDR1 MDHEN, CDR2 SYDVKM. The CDR3 DNA reads as TGTGCCAGCAGTTTAGGATACAATGCCTACGAGCAGTACTTC. Translating gives CASSLGYNAYEQYF.

V and J are TRBV7-2 and TRBJ2-5; weak D call: TRBD2 (6 bases). Trimming left V 2 bases short and J 4 bases short, with 17 bases between. Germline V lookup: CDR1 SGHTA, CDR2 FQGNSA. The length of the CDR3 is 16 residues. The CDR3 nucleotides are TGTGCCAGCAGCTTAAATCTATTAGGCGGGGCAGAGACCCAGTACTTC. This translates into CASSLNLLGGAETQYF.

V gene TRBV7-9 combines with J gene TRBJ2-7; D may be TRBD1 (5 bases). This CDR3 has 16 residues. The V end lost 2 bases, the J end lost 2 bases, and 16 bases lay between the germline ends. Germline V gives CDR1 SEHNR, CDR2 FQNEAQ (reference sequence). CDR3 in DNA: TGTGCCAGCAGCTTATATCCAGGGCTTTACCCCTACGAGCAGTACTTC. The encoded protein is CASSLYPGLYPYEQYF.

The chain employs TRBV5-6 and TRBJ2-7; D gene unclear. Germline CDR1 and CDR2: SGHDT and YYEEEE. Trimming took off 4 bases at V and 0 bases at J, with 11 bases between the two ends. This CDR3 comprises 14 residues. The CDR3 sequence is CASSRTESSYEQYF. CDR3 in DNA: TGTGCCAGCAGCCGGACCGAGAGCTCCTACGAGCAGTACTTC.

This rearrangement joins TRBV6-1 to TRBJ2-7, with D unresolved. V lost 5 bases and J lost 0, with 8 bases in between. Germline CDR1 and CDR2: MNHNS and SASEGT. The CDR3 runs to 13 residues. The CDR3 nucleotides are TGTGCCAGCAGTTGGGCCAGCTCCTACGAGCAGTACTTC. It specifies CASSWASSYEQYF.

The chain couples TRBV4-1 to TRBJ2-7, with no clear D. Looked up from germline, CDR1 is MGHRA and CDR2 is YSYEKL. The length of the CDR3 is 13 residues. V lost 0 bases to trimming and J lost 3 bases, with 6 bases between them. The CDR3 DNA reads as TGCGCCAGCAGCCAAGACCAGCTCTACGAGCAGTACTTC. It codes for CASSQDQLYEQYF.

The V and J genes are TRBV10-1 and TRBJ2-6, with D unclear. This CDR3 has 15 amino acids. Germline V gene lookup returns CDR1 WNHNN and CDR2 SYGVQD (reference sequence). V lost 3 bases to trimming and J lost 0 bases, with 6 bases between them. CDR3 residues: CASSEWSSGANVLTF. CDR3 DNA sequence: TGCGCCAGCAGTGAATGGAGCTCTGGGGCCAACGTCCTGACTTTC.

The DNA of the CDR3 is TGTGCCATCAGTGAACCCCGGACAGGGAGCGCCTACAATGAGCAGTTCTTC. Amino acid sequence: CAISEPRTGSAYNEQFF. V and J are TRBV10-3 and TRBJ2-1, with 8 bases lining up with TRBD1. Trimming removed 3 bases from V and 2 bases from J; junction bases left unmatched: 9. This CDR3 has 17 residues. Looked up from germline, CDR1 is ENHRY and CDR2 is SYGVKD.

V is TRBV27 and J is TRBJ2-1; 7 bases line up with TRBD2. Germline V gene data show CDR1 as MNHEY and CDR2 as SMNVEV (reference sequence). V trimming: 6 bases; J trimming: 3 bases; junction bases outside the gene matches: 11. The CDR3 is 16 residues long. This CDR3 is CASSVSGTINYNEQFF. The CDR3, as DNA: TGTGCCAGCAGCGTCTCCGGGACTATAAACTACAATGAGCAGTTCTTC.

The V and J genes are TRBV5-1 and TRBJ2-7; possibly TRBD2 for D (5 bases). Germline V gene lookup returns CDR1 SGHRS and CDR2 YFSETQ. The V gene lost 2 bases and the J gene lost 2 bases, with 14 bases spanning the gap. The CDR3 sequence is 15 residues long. The CDR3 coding sequence is TGCGCCAGCAGCTTCACAAAAATCGGGGCCTACGAGCAGTACTTC. As protein: CASSFTKIGAYEQYF.